This record covers a single T cell receptor (beta chain). The antigen is not known. The data stem from a study of cytomegalovirus exposure and HLA in healthy donors. Broader study findings: Earlier analysis yielded a pattern in which most TCR beta V segments were productive about 90% or about 30% of the time.

Use of 60 Vbeta and 13 Jbeta primers characterized the PCR. The table came from immunoSEQ multiplex PCR; TCRdb's copy has only in-frame clones and leaves some out. The sample records around 200,000 clones, 75% to 80% being singletons. V gave up 0 bases and J gave up 3 bases, with 16 bases separating them. CDR1 is SGHRS and CDR2 is YFSETQ in the germline V gene. The CDR3 runs 16 residues. Sample: PBMCs. The clonotype was recovered from a male donor in good health and CMV-seronegative. The chain employs TRBV5-1 and TRBJ2-7; TRBD1 might be the D (7 bases). The CDR3 sequence: CASSLGGSGGGYEQYF. DNA for the CDR3: TGCGCCAGCAGCTTGGGGGGTTCAGGGGGAGGCTACGAGCAGTACTTC.